These T cell receptor beta chains were read from a single sample in a study of T cell responses to AZD1222 COVID-19 vaccine. Here immunoSEQ multiplex PCR was the method, and the copy in TCRdb shows in-frame clones only, minus some. The sample holds roughly 100,000 clones, approximately 87% seen once. The specimen comprised peripheral blood, sampled on day 0 of AZD1222 vaccination. Source of these receptors: an adult in good health. Both conserved end residues are part of each CDR3. The D gene is left open where the match is weak. Size is omitted from some rows. Given values are once, few, many or a class for expanded clones.

D gene: .
clone size: .
V gene: TRBV4-2
J gene: TRBJ2-5
CDR3 length: 14
CDR3 DNA: TGTGCCAGCAGCCAAGCGGGGGTGGAAGAGACCCAGTACTTC
CDR3 protein: CASSQAGVEETQYF

D gene: .
clone size: .
V gene: TRBV5-1
J gene: TRBJ1-3
CDR3 length: 15
CDR3 DNA: TGCGCCAGCAGCACTGCCCTCGCATCTGGAAACACCATATATTTT
CDR3 protein: CASSTALASGNTIYF

D gene: .
clone size: few
V gene: TRBV5-4
J gene: TRBJ2-7
CDR3 length: 11
CDR3 DNA: TGTGCCAGCAGTTATCAGGGCGAGCAGTACTTC
CDR3 protein: CASSYQGEQYF

D gene: .
clone size: .
V gene: TRBV5-1
J gene: TRBJ1-1
CDR3 length: 11
CDR3 DNA: TGCGCCAGCAGCCTCGACAGAGAAGCTTTCTTT
CDR3 protein: CASSLDREAFF

D gene: .
clone size: .
V gene: TRBV3-1/TRBV3-2
J gene: TRBJ1-6
CDR3 length: 13
CDR3 DNA: TGTGCCAGCAGCCAAGAAGTGGATTCACCCCTCCACTTT
CDR3 protein: CASSQEVDSPLHF

D gene: TRBD1
clone size: .
V gene: TRBV6-5
J gene: TRBJ1-1
CDR3 length: 15
CDR3 DNA: TGTGCCAGCAGTTACCGACAGGGCCTAAACACTGAAGCTTTCTTT
CDR3 protein: CASSYRQGLNTEAFF

D gene: .
clone size: .
V gene: TRBV2
J gene: TRBJ1-5
CDR3 length: 11
CDR3 DNA: TGTGCCAGCAGTGTATTGGGGCCCCAGCATTTT
CDR3 protein: CASSVLGPQHF

D gene: .
clone size: .
V gene: TRBV28
J gene: TRBJ1-3
CDR3 length: 15
CDR3 DNA: TGTGCCAGCAGCGACGGGGGAAGAGGTGGAAACACCATATATTTT
CDR3 protein: CASSDGGRGGNTIYF

D gene: .
clone size: .
V gene: TRBV3-1/TRBV3-2
J gene: TRBJ2-1
CDR3 length: 16
CDR3 DNA: TGTGCCAGCAGCCAAGATCTACGGGAGAGTTACAATGAGCAGTTCTTC
CDR3 protein: CASSQDLRESYNEQFF

D gene: .
clone size: .
V gene: TRBV19
J gene: TRBJ1-3
CDR3 length: 14
CDR3 DNA: TGTGCCAGTAGTATCTGGGGCTCCGGAAACACCATATATTTT
CDR3 protein: CASSIWGSGNTIYF

D gene: .
clone size: .
V gene: TRBV15
J gene: TRBJ2-7
CDR3 length: 15
CDR3 DNA: TGTGCCACCAGCAGGTCCAAGATGGAGTCCTACGAGCAGTACTTC
CDR3 protein: CATSRSKMESYEQYF

D gene: .
clone size: .
V gene: TRBV11-2
J gene: TRBJ1-3
CDR3 length: 15
CDR3 DNA: TGTGCCAGCAGCCTGGGACCCAGCTCTGGAAACACCATATATTTT
CDR3 protein: CASSLGPSSGNTIYF

D gene: .
clone size: .
V gene: TRBV11-3
J gene: TRBJ1-1
CDR3 length: 18
CDR3 DNA: TGTGCCAGCAGCTTAGATCTCGGGGTATTTACGATGAACACTGAAGCTTTCTTT
CDR3 protein: CASSLDLGVFTMNTEAFF

D gene: .
clone size: .
V gene: TRBV18
J gene: TRBJ2-3
CDR3 length: 11
CDR3 DNA: TGTGCCACCAAACTGGAGGATACGCAGTATTTT
CDR3 protein: CATKLEDTQYF

D gene: TRBD2
clone size: .
V gene: TRBV7-9
J gene: TRBJ2-5
CDR3 length: 18
CDR3 DNA: TGTGCCAGCAGCCCTACCTTTGGCGGGAGAGGTGGAGGGGAGACCCAGTACTTC
CDR3 protein: CASSPTFGGRGGGETQYF

D gene: .
clone size: .
V gene: TRBV6-6
J gene: TRBJ1-2
CDR3 length: 16
CDR3 DNA: TGTGCCAGCAGTTACATCCCCGGTGGGAGTAACTATGGCTACACCTTC
CDR3 protein: CASSYIPGGSNYGYTF

D gene: .
clone size: .
V gene: TRBV27
J gene: TRBJ1-2
CDR3 length: 15
CDR3 DNA: TGTGCCAGCAGTTTATCGGCGACAACTAACTATGGCTACACCTTC
CDR3 protein: CASSLSATTNYGYTF

D gene: .
clone size: once
V gene: TRBV6-2/TRBV6-3
J gene: TRBJ2-1
CDR3 length: 12
CDR3 DNA: TGTGCCAGCAGTAAGGATGACAATGAGCAGTTCTTC
CDR3 protein: CASSKDDNEQFF

D gene: TRBD2
clone size: .
V gene: TRBV19
J gene: TRBJ2-7
CDR3 length: 15
CDR3 DNA: TGTGCCAGTAGTATGAGCCTCGCTAGCGGTTACACAAAGTACTTC
CDR3 protein: CASSMSLASGYTKYF

D gene: .
clone size: once
V gene: TRBV2
J gene: TRBJ2-5
CDR3 length: 12
CDR3 DNA: TGTGCCAGCAGGGACTTGGAAGAGACCCAGTACTTC
CDR3 protein: CASRDLEETQYF

D gene: .
clone size: .
V gene: TRBV18
J gene: TRBJ1-3
CDR3 length: 15
CDR3 DNA: TGTGCCAGCTCACCACAGAGCACCTCTGGAAACACCATATATTTT
CDR3 protein: CASSPQSTSGNTIYF

D gene: TRBD2
clone size: few
V gene: TRBV6-4
J gene: TRBJ2-1
CDR3 length: 14
CDR3 DNA: TGTGCCAGCAGTGAGGGCGGGAGTTCCAATGAGCAGTTCTTC
CDR3 protein: CASSEGGSSNEQFF

D gene: .
clone size: .
V gene: TRBV6-5
J gene: TRBJ2-6
CDR3 length: 14
CDR3 DNA: TGTGCCAGCACCATCCTCTCTGGGGCCAACGTCCTGACTTTC
CDR3 protein: CASTILSGANVLTF

D gene: .
clone size: .
V gene: TRBV4-3
J gene: TRBJ1-5
CDR3 length: 15
CDR3 DNA: TGCGCCAGCAGCCAAGACAGGACGGCCAGTGGCATCCAACATTTT
CDR3 protein: CASSQDRTASGIQHF

D gene: TRBD1
clone size: .
V gene: TRBV2
J gene: TRBJ1-5
CDR3 length: 14
CDR3 DNA: TGTGCCAGCGGCCCGGGACAGCCTGATCAGCCCCAGCATTTT
CDR3 protein: CASGPGQPDQPQHF

D gene: .
clone size: .
V gene: TRBV27
J gene: TRBJ1-1
CDR3 length: 13
CDR3 DNA: TGTGCCAGCAGTAAAGGGCCCCCCAGAGAAGCTTTCTTT
CDR3 protein: CASSKGPPREAFF

D gene: .
clone size: .
V gene: TRBV3-1/TRBV3-2
J gene: TRBJ2-1
CDR3 length: 17
CDR3 DNA: TGTGCCAGCAGCCCAGATCTAGCCCCTGGCCCCTACAATGAGCAGTTCTTC
CDR3 protein: CASSPDLAPGPYNEQFF

D gene: .
clone size: .
V gene: TRBV7-9
J gene: TRBJ1-2
CDR3 length: 16
CDR3 DNA: TGTGCCAGCAGCTTAGTTGGGGACACTTCTAACTATGGCTACACCTTC
CDR3 protein: CASSLVGDTSNYGYTF

D gene: .
clone size: .
V gene: TRBV29-1
J gene: TRBJ2-6
CDR3 length: 13
CDR3 DNA: TGCAGCGTCGCACTCACTGGGGCCAACGTCCTGACTTTC
CDR3 protein: CSVALTGANVLTF

D gene: TRBD2
clone size: .
V gene: TRBV4-1
J gene: TRBJ2-7
CDR3 length: 14
CDR3 DNA: TGCGCCAGCAGCCAAAGACTAGCTCAAGACGAGCAGTACTTC
CDR3 protein: CASSQRLAQDEQYF